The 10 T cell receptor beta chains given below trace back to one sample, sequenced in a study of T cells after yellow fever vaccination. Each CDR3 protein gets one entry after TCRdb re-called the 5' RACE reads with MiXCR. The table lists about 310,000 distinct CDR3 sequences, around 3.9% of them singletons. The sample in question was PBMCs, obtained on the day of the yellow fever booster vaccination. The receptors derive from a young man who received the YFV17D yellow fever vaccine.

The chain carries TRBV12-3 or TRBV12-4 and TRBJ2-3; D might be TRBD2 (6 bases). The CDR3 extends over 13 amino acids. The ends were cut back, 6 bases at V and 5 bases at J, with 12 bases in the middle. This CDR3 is CASSRGFQDTQYF. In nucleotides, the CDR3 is TGTGCCAGCAGCCGGGGGTTTCAAGATACGCAGTATTTT.

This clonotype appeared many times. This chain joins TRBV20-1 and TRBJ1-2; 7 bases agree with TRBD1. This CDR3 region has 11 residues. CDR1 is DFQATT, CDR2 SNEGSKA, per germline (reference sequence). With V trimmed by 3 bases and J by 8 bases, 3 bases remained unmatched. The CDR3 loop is CSARTGQGYTF. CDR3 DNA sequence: TGCAGTGCTAGGACAGGGCAGGGCTACACCTTC.

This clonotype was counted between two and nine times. CDR3 nucleotide sequence: TGCGCCAGCAGCCCGACGACAGGGCCCAACTATGGCTACACCTTC. Its translation is CASSPTTGPNYGYTF. This chain uses TRBV5-1 with TRBJ1-2, with 7 positions matching TRBD1. The CDR3 is 15 residues long. The V and J ends lost 4 bases and 2 bases, in that order; junction bases with no gene match: 8. Germline assignment: CDR1 SGHRS and CDR2 YFSETQ.

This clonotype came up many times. The CDR3 DNA reads as TGCGCCAGCAGTGGGACAGGGGCTCCTCGGTCCGAGCAGTACTTC. Residues: CASSGTGAPRSEQYF. This chain uses TRBV10-1 with TRBJ2-7; 9 nucleotides align to TRBD1. The ends lost 4 bases at V and 6 bases at J; junction bases unmatched: 10. Germline V gene lookup returns CDR1 WNHNN and CDR2 SYGVQD (reference sequence). This CDR3 spans 15 amino acids.

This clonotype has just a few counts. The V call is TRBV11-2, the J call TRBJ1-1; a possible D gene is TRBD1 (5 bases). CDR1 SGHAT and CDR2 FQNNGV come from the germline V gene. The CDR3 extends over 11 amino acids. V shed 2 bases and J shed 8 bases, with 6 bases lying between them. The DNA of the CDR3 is TGTGCCAGCAGCTTATACAGGGAAGCTTTCTTT. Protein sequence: CASSLYREAFF.

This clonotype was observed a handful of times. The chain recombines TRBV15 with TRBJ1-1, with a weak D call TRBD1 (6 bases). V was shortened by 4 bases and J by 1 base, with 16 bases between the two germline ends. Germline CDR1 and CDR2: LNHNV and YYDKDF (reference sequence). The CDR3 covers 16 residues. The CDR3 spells CATSTIPGATNTEAFF. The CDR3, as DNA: TGTGCCACCAGCACAATCCCAGGGGCTACGAACACTGAAGCTTTCTTT.

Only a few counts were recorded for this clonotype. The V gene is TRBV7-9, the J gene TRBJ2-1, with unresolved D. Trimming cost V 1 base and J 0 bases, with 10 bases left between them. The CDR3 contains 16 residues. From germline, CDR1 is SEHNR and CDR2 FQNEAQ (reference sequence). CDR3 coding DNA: TGTGCCAGCAGCTTAGGACCTGAAGGCTCCTACAATGAGCAGTTCTTC. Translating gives CASSLGPEGSYNEQFF.

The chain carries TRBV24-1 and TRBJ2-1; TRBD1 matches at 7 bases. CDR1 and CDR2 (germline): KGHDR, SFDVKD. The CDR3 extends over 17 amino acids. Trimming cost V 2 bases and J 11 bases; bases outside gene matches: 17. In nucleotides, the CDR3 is TGTGCCACCAGTGATTCGACTGACAGGGAATCGAGCGGTAAGCAGTTCTTC. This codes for CATSDSTDRESSGKQFF.

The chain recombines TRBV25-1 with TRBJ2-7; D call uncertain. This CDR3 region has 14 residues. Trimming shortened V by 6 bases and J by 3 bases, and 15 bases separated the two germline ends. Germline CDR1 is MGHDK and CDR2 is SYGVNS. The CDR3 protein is CASRDPKWDYEQYF. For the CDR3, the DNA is TGTGCCAGCAGAGACCCTAAATGGGACTACGAGCAGTACTTC.

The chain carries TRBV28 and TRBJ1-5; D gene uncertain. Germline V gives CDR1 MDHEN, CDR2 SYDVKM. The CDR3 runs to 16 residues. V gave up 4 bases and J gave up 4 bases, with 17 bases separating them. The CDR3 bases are TGTGCCAGCAGTTACCCATCAACAAGGTCAAATCAGCCCCAGCATTTT. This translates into CASSYPSTRSNQPQHF.